Shown below are 25 T cell receptor beta chains from a single sample sequenced in a study of type 1 regulatory T cells. MiXCR, applied by TCRdb to the reads, yields one record per CDR3 protein. This sample carries tens of thousands of distinct CDR3 sequences, roughly half of them seen once, and the ten largest clones take roughly 2.1%. These receptors have no identified antigens. The sequenced sample was cultured non-Tr1 T cells, either the whole culture or a sorted T cell fraction (not recorded which). These receptors were collected from a human donor in good health.

The CDR3 spells CASRTGTGVREQFF. The CDR3 DNA reads TGCGCCAGCAGAACCGGGACAGGGGTACGGGAGCAGTTCTTC. The rearrangement links TRBV5-1 to TRBJ2-1, with 10 bases identical to TRBD1. The CDR3 has 14 residues. J lost 10 bases, V lost 5 bases, and 9 bases had no gene match. Germline CDR1 is SGHRS and CDR2 is YFSETQ.

The V and J genes are TRBV6-5 and TRBJ2-1, with 8 bases fitting TRBD1. J was trimmed by 8 bases and V by 7 bases; bases with no gene match: 10. Germline-derived CDR1 and CDR2 are MNHEY and SVGAGI. The CDR3 is 14 amino acids. The CDR3 sequence: CASTAVTGGHEQFF. As DNA, the CDR3 is TGTGCCAGCACGGCAGTCACAGGGGGTCATGAGCAGTTCTTC.

This chain links TRBV12-3 or TRBV12-4 with TRBJ1-1, with D possibly being TRBD1 (5 bases). Trimming cost V 6 bases and J 1 base, with 15 bases left between them. The CDR3 loop spans 15 amino acids. CDR3: CASRLGRGWNTEAFF. The CDR3 nucleotides are TGTGCCAGCAGGCTAGGGAGGGGATGGAACACTGAAGCTTTCTTT.

The genes are TRBV4-1 and TRBJ2-3; the D gene is possibly TRBD2 (6 bases). Per germline, CDR1 MGHRA and CDR2 YSYEKL. The CDR3 contains 15 residues. V lost 1 base and J 11 bases, leaving 19 bases between the germline ends. The CDR3 is CASSQAGVDVGVQYF. CDR3 DNA: TGCGCCAGCAGCCAAGCGGGGGTCGACGTAGGTGTGCAGTATTTT.

This clonotype occurred a few times. J is TRBJ2-1 and V is TRBV7-2; the match to TRBD2 covers 10 bases. Germline CDR1 reads SGHTA; CDR2 reads FQGNSA. This CDR3 is 15 amino acids long. V shed 5 bases and J 5 bases; nucleotides not matched to a gene: 6. Here the CDR3 reads CASSRRTSGNNEQFF. The CDR3 nucleotides read TGTGCCAGCAGCCGTAGGACTAGCGGTAACAATGAGCAGTTCTTC.

This chain uses TRBV27 with TRBJ2-3, with D unclear. The length of the CDR3 is 14 residues. Germline lookup yields CDR1 MNHEY and CDR2 SMNVEV (reference sequence). The germline V and J ends were trimmed by 1 base and 1 base, with 6 bases remaining between them. The CDR3: CASSLFQGTDTQYF. The CDR3 DNA is TGTGCCAGCAGTTTATTCCAGGGCACAGATACGCAGTATTTT.

The sample holds a few counts of this clonotype. This chain connects TRBV29-1 to TRBJ2-1; TRBD1 matches 10 bases. This CDR3 comprises 14 residues. Per the germline V gene, CDR1 is SQVTM and CDR2 is ANQGSEA. V trimming: 6 bases; J trimming: 3 bases; junction bases outside the gene matches: 5. The CDR3 nucleotides read TGCAGCGTGGAGGGACAGGGGCTCTACAATGAGCAGTTCTTC. As protein: CSVEGQGLYNEQFF.

The V and J genes are TRBV29-1 and TRBJ2-3; no reliable D call. This CDR3 contains 13 residues. With 0 bases removed from V and 3 bases from J, the gap between germline ends came to 7 bases. The germline gives CDR1 SQVTM, CDR2 ANQGSEA. The CDR3 sequence: CSVEDHITDTQYF. CDR3 nucleotide sequence: TGCAGCGTTGAAGACCATATAACAGATACGCAGTATTTT.

This clonotype was counted only a few times. The CDR3 DNA reads as TGCGCCAGCAGCACCTCAGGGGGTTACACAGATACGCAGTATTTT. Its protein is CASSTSGGYTDTQYF. This chain uses TRBV5-1 with TRBJ2-3; 7 bases map to TRBD1. Germline lookup yields CDR1 SGHRS and CDR2 YFSETQ. The CDR3 spans 15 residues. V lost 4 bases, J lost 2 bases, and 7 bases stayed unmatched.

The rearrangement links TRBV20-1 to TRBJ2-7, with 9 bases aligning to TRBD1. V dropped 4 bases and J dropped 3; count of bases not matched to a gene: 7. The CDR3 has 14 amino acids. In germline, CDR1 is DFQATT, CDR2 SNEGSKA (reference sequence). The CDR3 DNA is TGCAGTGCTACGGACAGGGGTGCGGACTACGAGCAGTACTTC. Translation: CSATDRGADYEQYF.

The rearrangement joins TRBV7-9 to TRBJ1-1; a possible D gene is TRBD1 (5 bases). The germline gives CDR1 SEHNR, CDR2 FQNEAQ (reference sequence). CDR3 length: 15 residues. V was shortened by 0 bases and J by 7 bases, with 15 bases between the two germline ends. The CDR3 bases are TGTGCCAGCAGCTTAGCGGCCGGGACCGTAGATGAAGCTTTCTTT. This sequence encodes CASSLAAGTVDEAFF.

In its sample, this clonotype was seen a few times. This rearrangement joins TRBV7-8 to TRBJ1-4; no firm D call. CDR3 size: 22 residues. V lost 3 bases to trimming and J lost 0 bases, with 29 bases between them. Germline CDR1 reads SGHVS; CDR2 reads FQNEAQ. CDR3 protein: CASSFGLLPLLLNRATNEKLFF. Written as DNA, the CDR3 is TGTGCCAGCAGCTTTGGTCTACTACCTCTTCTCTTAAACCGTGCAACTAATGAAAAACTGTTTTTT.

J is TRBJ2-2 and V is TRBV3-1; TRBD2 matches at 11 bases. The CDR3 covers 15 residues. V shed 4 bases and J 4 bases; nucleotides not matched to a gene: 2. Looked up from germline, CDR1 is LGHDT and CDR2 is YNNKEL (reference sequence). This chain's CDR3 is CASSRSGGATGELFF. CDR3 nucleotides: TGTGCCAGCAGCCGTAGCGGGGGGGCCACCGGGGAGCTGTTTTTT.

The chain is built from TRBV14 and TRBJ1-3, with D perhaps matching TRBD1 (5 bases). Germline V gives CDR1 SGHDN, CDR2 FVKESK. The V gene lost 4 bases and the J gene lost 0 bases, with 10 bases spanning the gap. The CDR3 covers 15 residues. This chain's CDR3 is CASSPRQSSGNTIYF. The CDR3 nucleotides are TGTGCCAGCAGCCCGAGACAGAGCTCTGGAAACACCATATATTTT.

Here the CDR3 DNA reads TGCAGTGCTAGGCTAGAAGGCTGGGGGGCGAGTGGCTACACCTTC. Its protein is CSARLEGWGASGYTF. V and J are TRBV20-1 and TRBJ1-2; TRBD1 might be the D (6 bases). The CDR3 is 15 residues long. Germline CDR1 DFQATT, CDR2 SNEGSKA (reference sequence). V lost 3 bases, J lost 7 bases, and 21 bases lay in between.

J is TRBJ1-5 and V is TRBV6-6, with 9 bases fitting TRBD1. The germline CDR1 and CDR2 sequences are MNHNY and SVGAGI (reference sequence). The CDR3 extends over 18 amino acids. V was clipped by 6 bases and J by 0 bases; unmatched bases: 12. The DNA for the CDR3 is TGTGCCAGCAGCCTCAACCCGGGACAGGGAGGTAGCAATCAGCCCCAGCATTTT. It codes for CASSLNPGQGGSNQPQHF.

The gene calls are TRBV19 and TRBJ2-5; D tentatively fits TRBD1 or TRBD2 (5 bases each). Germline lookup yields CDR1 LNHDA and CDR2 SQIVND (reference sequence). Trimming removed 1 base at V and 5 bases at J, with 20 bases between. This CDR3 is 17 amino acids long. The DNA for the CDR3 is TGTGCCAGTAGTATAGGTTGGGGGAGAGGCTCCGAGGAGACCCAGTACTTC. Encoded protein: CASSIGWGRGSEETQYF.

This chain joins TRBV7-9 and TRBJ1-2, with D maybe TRBD1 (6 bases). The CDR3 is made up of 14 amino acids. V lost 4 bases and J 4 bases, leaving 13 bases between the germline ends. CDR1 is SEHNR and CDR2 is FQNEAQ in the germline V gene (reference sequence). CDR3 sequence reads: CASSSTGTSYGYTF. The DNA for the CDR3 is TGTGCCAGCAGCTCCACAGGGACGTCCTATGGCTACACCTTC.

A word on this clonotype: At one end the junction does not follow the germline gene, possibly because of a read error. This chain uses TRBV7-2 with TRBJ2-2; possible D gene TRBD2, 6 bases. CDR3 size: 13 residues. The germline gives CDR1 SGHTA, CDR2 FQGNSA. CDR3 protein: CASSLGPAGGLFF. The DNA for the CDR3 is TGTGCCAGCAGTTTAGGTCCTGCCGGGGGGCTGTTTTTT.

The chain is built from TRBV6-5 and TRBJ2-4, with TRBD2 matching 16 bases. Germline-derived CDR1 and CDR2 are MNHEY and SVGAGI. Germline trimming cut 5 bases from V and 7 bases from J; bases unmatched to any gene: 11. The CDR3 is 18 residues long. The CDR3 nucleotides read TGTGCCAGCAGTCCGGGACTAGCGGGGGGGACGAGGGGTAACATTCAGTACTTC. This translates into CASSPGLAGGTRGNIQYF.

Comments on this clonotype: A much larger clone lies one base from this, so it may be a read error. The chain recombines TRBV2 with TRBJ1-5; D is ambiguous. There are 13 residues in the CDR3. Per the germline V gene, CDR1 is SNHLY and CDR2 is FYNNEI. The CDR3 region has the DNA TGTGTCAGCAAAGAAGGGCGCAATCAGCCCCAGCATTTT. This sequence encodes CVSKEGRNQPQHF. Full variable domain (remainder filled in from reference TRBV2 and TRBJ1-5): EPEVTQTPSHQVTQMGQEVILRCVPISNHLYFYWYRQILGQKVEFLVSFYNNEISEKSEIFDDQFSVERPDGSNFTLKIRSTKLEDSAMYFCVSKEGRNQPQHFGDGTRLSIL.

The chain uses TRBV4-1 and TRBJ2-5, with D possibly being TRBD2 (5 bases). V lost 3 bases to trimming and J lost 4 bases, with 24 bases between them. The CDR3 is made up of 18 amino acids. Germline CDR1 and CDR2: MGHRA and YSYEKL. The CDR3 DNA sequence: TGCGCCAGCAGCCATAACCGCGCCTTGGTCCCCCGGGGAGAGACCCAGTACTTC. Its protein product is CASSHNRALVPRGETQYF.

The chain couples TRBV10-3 to TRBJ2-2; tentative D call: TRBD2 (6 bases). Germline CDR1 reads ENHRY; CDR2 reads SYGVKD. CDR3 length: 15 amino acids. The V gene lost 6 bases and the J gene lost 2 bases, with 13 bases spanning the gap. The CDR3 reads CAIRDGTGNTGELFF. In DNA, the CDR3 is TGTGCCATCAGGGACGGGACTGGAAACACCGGGGAGCTGTTTTTT.

J is TRBJ2-1 and V is TRBV12-3 or TRBV12-4, with 7 positions matching TRBD1. The CDR3 consists of 14 residues. The J segment lost 12 bases and the V segment lost 4 bases, leaving 12 bases of the junction unmatched. This CDR3 reads CASSYEAGGLGQFF. The DNA for the CDR3 is TGTGCCAGCAGTTATGAGGCAGGGGGTCTCGGGCAGTTCTTC.

This clonotype came up a few times. The J gene is TRBJ2-7, the V gene TRBV7-2; 7 bases fit TRBD2. The V gene's germline CDR1 is SGHTA and CDR2 FQGNSA. The trim removed 6 bases at V and 0 bases at J, leaving 8 bases unmatched. The CDR3 is 15 residues long. CDR3 DNA sequence: TGTGCCAGCAGTCACACGAGCGGGAACTCCTACGAGCAGTACTTC. Translated, it gives CASSHTSGNSYEQYF.